This TCR beta chain was recovered during a study of blood T cell repertoires in COVID-19. On the study more broadly: Researchers got acute and convalescent COVID-19 samples from the United States, Italy and Spain.

Produced via immunoSEQ multiplex PCR; TCRdb's table is partial and in-frame only. Altogether around 290,000 clones are present, approximately 93% being singletons, with the ten largest covering over 2%. V was trimmed by 7 bases and J by 0 bases, leaving 4 bases between them. This CDR3 has 12 amino acids. Germline CDR1 and CDR2: LNHDA and SQIVND (reference sequence). The V gene is TRBV19, the J gene TRBJ2-1; D is uncertain. This sequence was found in a woman aged 25 to 39 with COVID-19, enrolled during active disease. The sequenced material came from peripheral blood. DNA of the CDR3: TGTGCCAGTACCAGCTCCTACAATGAGCAGTTCTTC. Translation gives CASTSSYNEQFF.